The source of this T cell receptor beta chain is a study of blood T cell repertoires in COVID-19. The CDR3 covers 13 residues. Germline V CDR1 and CDR2: MRHNA, SNTAGT. V lost 6 bases and J lost 7, with 10 bases in between. Profiling relied on immunoSEQ multiplex PCR, and the TCRdb table lists in-frame clones only, not all of them. This repertoire shows about 42,000 clones, 90% found once; its top ten account for roughly 3.1%. The sequencing sample was made of peripheral blood. The source is a man aged 45 to 65 with active COVID-19. The V and J genes are TRBV6-4 and TRBJ1-6; the D is unclear. CDR3 residues: CASSQDTNSPLHF. The CDR3 DNA reads as TGTGCCAGCAGCCAAGACACCAATTCACCCCTCCACTTT.